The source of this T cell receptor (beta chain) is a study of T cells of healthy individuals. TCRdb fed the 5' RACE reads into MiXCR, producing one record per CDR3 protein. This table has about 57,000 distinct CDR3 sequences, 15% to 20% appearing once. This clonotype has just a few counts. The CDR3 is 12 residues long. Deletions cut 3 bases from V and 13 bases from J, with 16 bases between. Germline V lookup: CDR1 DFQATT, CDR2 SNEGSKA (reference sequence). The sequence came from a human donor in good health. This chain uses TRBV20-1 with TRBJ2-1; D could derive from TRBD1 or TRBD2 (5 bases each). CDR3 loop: CSASQGERDQFF. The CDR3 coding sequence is TGCAGTGCTAGCCAGGGTGAACGGGACCAGTTCTTC.